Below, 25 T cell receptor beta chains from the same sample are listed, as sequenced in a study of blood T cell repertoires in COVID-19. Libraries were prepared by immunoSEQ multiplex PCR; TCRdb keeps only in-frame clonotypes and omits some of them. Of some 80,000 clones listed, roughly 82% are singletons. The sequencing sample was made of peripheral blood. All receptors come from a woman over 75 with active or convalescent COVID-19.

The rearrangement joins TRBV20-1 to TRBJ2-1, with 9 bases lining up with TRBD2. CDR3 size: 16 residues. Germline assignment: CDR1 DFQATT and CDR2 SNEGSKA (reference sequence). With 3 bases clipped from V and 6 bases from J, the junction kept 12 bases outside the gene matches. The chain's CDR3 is CSASRWTSATSNEQFF. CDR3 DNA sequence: TGCAGTGCTAGTCGGTGGACTAGCGCTACCTCCAATGAGCAGTTCTTC.

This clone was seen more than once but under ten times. In nucleotides, the CDR3 is TGTGCCAGCAGACCAGGAGGGTCAGGCAATCAGCCCCAGCATTTT. Protein: CASRPGGSGNQPQHF. The chain links TRBV19 to TRBJ1-5; D is undetermined. This CDR3 contains 15 residues. Germline values: CDR1 LNHDA, CDR2 SQIVND (reference sequence). V was trimmed by 9 bases and J by 2 bases, leaving 17 bases between them.

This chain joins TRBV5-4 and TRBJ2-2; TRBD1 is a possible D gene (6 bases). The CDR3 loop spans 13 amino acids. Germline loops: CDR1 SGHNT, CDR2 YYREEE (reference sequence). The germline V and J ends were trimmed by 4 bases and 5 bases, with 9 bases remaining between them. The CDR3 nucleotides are TGTGCCAGCAGCAACCAGGGGACCGGGGAGCTGTTTTTT. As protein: CASSNQGTGELFF.

CDR3 residues: CASSLNSAGGDTGELFF. The CDR3 nucleotides read TGTGCCAGCAGCTTAAATTCAGCGGGGGGCGACACCGGGGAGCTGTTTTTT. The chain couples TRBV7-8 to TRBJ2-2; 9 positions match TRBD2. The CDR3 runs to 17 residues. V dropped 2 bases and J dropped 3; count of bases not matched to a gene: 7. The germline V gene has CDR1 SGHVS and CDR2 FQNEAQ. Filled out from reference TRBV7-8 and TRBJ2-2, the complete variable domain reads GAGVSQSPRYKVAKRGQDVALRCDPISGHVSLFWYQQALGQGPEFLTYFQNEAQLDKSGLPSDRFFAERPEGSVSTLKIQRTQQEDSAVYLCASSLNSAGGDTGELFFGEGSRLTVL.

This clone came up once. The CDR3 DNA reads as TGTGCCAGCAGTTACGGACTAGCGGGGGCCCGGTTGGGGTCCGAGCAGTACTTC. This codes for CASSYGLAGARLGSEQYF. The chain combines TRBV6-2 or TRBV6-3 with TRBJ2-7; TRBD2 matches at 13 bases. This CDR3 spans 18 amino acids. The V and J ends lost 2 bases and 6 bases, in that order; junction bases with no gene match: 13. Looked up from germline, CDR1 is MNHEY and CDR2 is SVGEGT.

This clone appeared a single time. CDR3 protein: CASSSQGMNTEAFF. The CDR3 DNA follows: TGTGCCAGCAGCTCCCAGGGGATGAACACTGAAGCTTTCTTT. The chain has TRBV11-2 and TRBJ1-1; possibly TRBD1 for D (6 bases). Germline V CDR1 and CDR2: SGHAT, FQNNGV. This CDR3 contains 14 residues. V was clipped by 4 bases and J by 0 bases, with 9 bases between them.

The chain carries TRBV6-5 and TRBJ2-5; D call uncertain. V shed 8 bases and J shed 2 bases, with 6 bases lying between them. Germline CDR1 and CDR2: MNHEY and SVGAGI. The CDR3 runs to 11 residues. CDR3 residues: CASERQETQYF. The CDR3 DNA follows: TGTGCCAGCGAGAGACAAGAGACCCAGTACTTC.

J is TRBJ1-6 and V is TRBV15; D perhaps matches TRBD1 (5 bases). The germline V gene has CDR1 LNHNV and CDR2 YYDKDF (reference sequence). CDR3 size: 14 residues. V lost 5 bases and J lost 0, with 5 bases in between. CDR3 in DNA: TGTGCCACCAGCGACAGCTCCTATAATTCACCCCTCCACTTT. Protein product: CATSDSSYNSPLHF. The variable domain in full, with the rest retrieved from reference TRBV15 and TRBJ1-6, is DAMVIQNPRYQVTQFGKPVTLSCSQTLNHNVMYWYQQKSSQAPKLLFHYYDKDFNNEADTPDNFQSRRPNTSFCFLDIRSPGLGDTAMYLCATSDSSYNSPLHFGNGTRLTVT.

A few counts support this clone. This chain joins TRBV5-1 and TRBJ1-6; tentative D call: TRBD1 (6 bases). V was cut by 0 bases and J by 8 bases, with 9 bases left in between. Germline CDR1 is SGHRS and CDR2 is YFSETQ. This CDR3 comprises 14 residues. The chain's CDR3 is CASSLGQDYSPLHF. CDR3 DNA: TGCGCCAGCAGCTTGGGACAGGACTATTCACCCCTCCACTTT.

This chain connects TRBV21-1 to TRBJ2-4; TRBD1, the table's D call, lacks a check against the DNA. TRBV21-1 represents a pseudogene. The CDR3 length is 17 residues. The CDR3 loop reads CASSRTSKTPAKNIQYF. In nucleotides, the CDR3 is TGTGCCAGCAGCCGGACATCAAAAACCCCCGCCAAAAACATTCAGTACTTC.

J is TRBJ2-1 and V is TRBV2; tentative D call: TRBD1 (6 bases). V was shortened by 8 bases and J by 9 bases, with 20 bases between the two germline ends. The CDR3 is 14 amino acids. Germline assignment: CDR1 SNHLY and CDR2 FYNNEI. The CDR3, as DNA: TGTGCCAGCCGTAGGTCAGGGGCTCTGGGTGAGCAGTTCTTC. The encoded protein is CASRRSGALGEQFF.

The CDR3 DNA follows: TGTGCCAGCAGCGCGACGAGCGGTCGCTCTGGAAACACCATATATTTT. It yields the protein CASSATSGRSGNTIYF. The V gene is TRBV28, the J gene TRBJ1-3; no firm D call. Looked up from germline, CDR1 is MDHEN and CDR2 is SYDVKM. Trimming left V 6 bases short and J 0 bases short, with 15 bases between. This CDR3 region has 16 residues.

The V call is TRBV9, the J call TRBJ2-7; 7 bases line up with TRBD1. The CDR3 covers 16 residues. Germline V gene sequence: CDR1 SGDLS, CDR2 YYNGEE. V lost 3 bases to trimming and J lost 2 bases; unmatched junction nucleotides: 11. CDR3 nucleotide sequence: TGTGCCAGCAGCGCAAACGAAGGGACAGAAGCCTACGAGCAGTACTTC. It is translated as CASSANEGTEAYEQYF. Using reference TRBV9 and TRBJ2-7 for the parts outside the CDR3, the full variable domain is DSGVTQTPKHLITATGQRVTLRCSPRSGDLSVYWYQQSLDQGLQFLIQYYNGEERAKGNILERFSAQQFPDLHSELNLSSLELGDSALYFCASSANEGTEAYEQYFGPGTRLTVT.

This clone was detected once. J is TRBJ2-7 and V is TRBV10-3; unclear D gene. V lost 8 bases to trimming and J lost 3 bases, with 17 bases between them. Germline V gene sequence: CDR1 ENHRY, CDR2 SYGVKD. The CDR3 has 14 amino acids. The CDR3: CAIPPASYRYEQYF. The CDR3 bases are TGTGCCATCCCCCCCGCAAGCTATCGCTACGAGCAGTACTTC.

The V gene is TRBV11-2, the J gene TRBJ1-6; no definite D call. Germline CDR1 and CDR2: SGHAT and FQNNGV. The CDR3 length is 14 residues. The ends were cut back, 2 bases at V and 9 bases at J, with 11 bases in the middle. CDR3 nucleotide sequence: TGTGCCAGCAGCTTATACACAGCTGGTTCACCCCTCCACTTT. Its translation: CASSLYTAGSPLHF.

In DNA form, the CDR3 reads TGTGCCAGCAGCTTACAGGGGAATTTTCTGGAGACCCAGTACTTC. This codes for CASSLQGNFLETQYF. The chain links TRBV5-6 to TRBJ2-5; TRBD1 matches at 7 bases. Losses at the gene ends were 2 bases for V and 5 bases for J; bases not matched to a gene: 9. The CDR3 consists of 15 residues. The germline CDR1 and CDR2 sequences are SGHDT and YYEEEE.

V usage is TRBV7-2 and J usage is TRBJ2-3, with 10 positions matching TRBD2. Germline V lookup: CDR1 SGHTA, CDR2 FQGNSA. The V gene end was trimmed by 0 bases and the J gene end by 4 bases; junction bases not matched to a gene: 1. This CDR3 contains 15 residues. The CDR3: CASSLALAGADTQYF. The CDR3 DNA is TGTGCCAGCAGCTTAGCCCTAGCGGGGGCAGATACGCAGTATTTT.

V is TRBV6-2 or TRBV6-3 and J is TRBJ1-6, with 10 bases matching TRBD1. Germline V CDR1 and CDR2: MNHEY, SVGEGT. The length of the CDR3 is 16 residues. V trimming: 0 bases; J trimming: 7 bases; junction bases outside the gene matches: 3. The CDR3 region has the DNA TGTGCCAGCAGTTACTCGACAGGGGGCGACAATTCACCCCTCCACTTT. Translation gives CASSYSTGGDNSPLHF.

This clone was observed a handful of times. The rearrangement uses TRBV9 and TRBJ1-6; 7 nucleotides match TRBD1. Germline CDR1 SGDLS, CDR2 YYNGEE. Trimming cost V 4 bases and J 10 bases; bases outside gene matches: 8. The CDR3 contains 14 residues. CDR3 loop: CASSTTGLNSPLHF. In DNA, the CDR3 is TGTGCCAGCAGCACGACAGGGCTAAACTCACCCCTCCACTTT.

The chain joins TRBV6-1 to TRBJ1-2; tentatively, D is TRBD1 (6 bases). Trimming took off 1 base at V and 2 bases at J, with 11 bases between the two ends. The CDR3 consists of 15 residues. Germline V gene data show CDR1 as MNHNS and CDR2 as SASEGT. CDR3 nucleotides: TGTGCCAGCAGTGAAGGACAGGCCCTCAACTATGGCTACACCTTC. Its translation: CASSEGQALNYGYTF.

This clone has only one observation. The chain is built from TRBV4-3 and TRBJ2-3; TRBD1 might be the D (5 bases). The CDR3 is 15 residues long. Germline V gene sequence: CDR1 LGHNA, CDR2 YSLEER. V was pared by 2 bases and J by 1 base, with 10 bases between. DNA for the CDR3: TGCGCCAGCAGCCAACAGGGATTAGGCACAGATACGCAGTATTTT. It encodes CASSQQGLGTDTQYF.

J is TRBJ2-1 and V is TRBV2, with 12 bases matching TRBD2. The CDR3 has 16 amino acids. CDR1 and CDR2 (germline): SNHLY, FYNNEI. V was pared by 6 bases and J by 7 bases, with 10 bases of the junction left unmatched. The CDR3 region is CASRVRLAGVLNEQFF. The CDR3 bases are TGTGCCAGCAGGGTTCGACTAGCGGGGGTTTTAAATGAGCAGTTCTTC.

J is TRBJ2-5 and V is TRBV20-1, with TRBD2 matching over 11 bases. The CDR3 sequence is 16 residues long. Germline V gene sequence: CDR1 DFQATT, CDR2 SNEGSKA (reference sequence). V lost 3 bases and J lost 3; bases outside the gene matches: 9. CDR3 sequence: CSASDRGLAEEETQYF. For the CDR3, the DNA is TGCAGTGCTAGTGACAGGGGACTAGCGGAGGAAGAGACCCAGTACTTC.

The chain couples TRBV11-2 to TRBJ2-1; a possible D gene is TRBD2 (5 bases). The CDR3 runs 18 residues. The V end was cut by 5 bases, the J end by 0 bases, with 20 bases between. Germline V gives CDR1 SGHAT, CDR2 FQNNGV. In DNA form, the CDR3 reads TGTGCCAGCAGCCTCAGTTCAAGGTCTGGGAGCTCCTACAATGAGCAGTTCTTC. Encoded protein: CASSLSSRSGSSYNEQFF.

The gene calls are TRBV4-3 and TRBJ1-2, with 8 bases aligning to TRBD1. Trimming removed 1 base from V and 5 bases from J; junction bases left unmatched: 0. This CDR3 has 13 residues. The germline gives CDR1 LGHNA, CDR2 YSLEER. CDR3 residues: CASSQGTGYGYTF. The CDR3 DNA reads TGCGCCAGCAGCCAAGGGACAGGGTATGGCTACACCTTC.